This passage covers 15 T cell receptor beta chains from one sample sequenced in a study of blood T cells in healthy people across ages. Combining a sample-barcoded 5' primer with a J-beta primer mix, a second PCR ran for 7 to 11 cycles. TCRdb itself ran the 5' RACE reads through MiXCR, one entry per CDR3 protein. The sample lists 730,000 or so distinct CDR3 sequences, 40% to 45% occurring once. The sample taken for sequencing was blood. The receptors originated from a man aged 80 or over in good health.

Regarding this clonotype: This may be a read error, as it is one base from a much larger clone. The CDR3 reads CSVSGGSNGYTF. CDR3 in DNA: TGCAGCGTAAGTGGAGGGAGCAATGGCTACACCTTC. V usage is TRBV29-1 and J usage is TRBJ1-2; D is uncertain. V lost 6 bases and J lost 6, with 14 bases in between. The germline V gene encodes CDR1 SQVTM and CDR2 ANQGSEA. This CDR3 is built from 12 residues.

This clonotype was counted only a few times. This CDR3 reads CASSLRSGRAETQYF. The CDR3 bases are TGTGCCAGCAGCTTAAGAAGCGGGAGGGCGGAGACCCAGTACTTC. The J gene is TRBJ2-5, the V gene TRBV7-9, with 10 nucleotides matching TRBD2. The V segment lost 2 bases and the J segment 5 bases; nucleotides outside the gene matches: 5. This CDR3 comprises 15 residues. Germline-derived CDR1 and CDR2 are SEHNR and FQNEAQ (reference sequence).

The chain joins TRBV27 to TRBJ2-5; 11 positions agree with TRBD2. The J call may be in error: the DNA end matches TRBJ2-7 better. The germline CDR1 and CDR2 sequences are MNHEY and SMNVEV (reference sequence). The CDR3 sequence is 16 residues long. CDR3 in DNA: TGTGCCAGCAGTTTATCTTCTTACCTAGCGGGAGGCGAGCAGTACTTC. Protein sequence: CASSLSSYLAGGEQYF.

V and J are TRBV10-2 and TRBJ2-7, with 7 bases lining up with TRBD1. J lost 5 bases, V lost 2 bases, and 3 bases had no gene match. The CDR3 has 13 amino acids. Germline values: CDR1 WSHSY, CDR2 SAAADI. The CDR3 protein is CASSELDRDEQYF. The CDR3 DNA reads TGCGCCAGCAGTGAGCTAGACAGGGACGAGCAGTACTTC.

This clonotype appeared once. The chain is built from TRBV5-1 and TRBJ2-7; no reliable D call. Germline V gene data show CDR1 as SGHRS and CDR2 as YFSETQ. The CDR3 length is 13 residues. V was shortened by 1 base and J by 7 bases, with 12 bases between the two germline ends. DNA of the CDR3: TGCGCCAGCAGCTTGCAGCTAGGGAATGAGCAGTACTTC. Protein product: CASSLQLGNEQYF.

The rearrangement links TRBV7-2 to TRBJ1-4; D perhaps matches TRBD1 (5 bases). From germline, CDR1 is SGHTA and CDR2 FQGNSA. The CDR3 is 14 amino acids. Trimming stripped 2 bases from V and 6 bases from J, with 10 bases between. CDR3 sequence: CASSLIGADEKLFF. Written as DNA, the CDR3 is TGTGCCAGCAGCTTAATAGGGGCCGATGAAAAACTGTTTTTT.

The chain uses TRBV7-8 and TRBJ2-2; the D is unclear. Trimming left V 5 bases short and J 0 bases short, with 13 bases between. This CDR3 is 16 amino acids long. Germline CDR1 and CDR2: SGHVS and FQNEAQ. The CDR3 is CASSPTISSNTGELFF. The CDR3 coding sequence is TGTGCCAGCAGCCCGACAATCTCTTCGAACACCGGGGAGCTGTTTTTT.

This chain links TRBV6-2 or TRBV6-3 with TRBJ1-6; D perhaps matches TRBD1 (6 bases). CDR1 MNHEY and CDR2 SVGEGT come from the germline V gene. V gave up 0 bases and J gave up 7 bases, with 16 bases separating them. The CDR3 totals 17 residues. CDR3 loop: CASSYSGANRVNSPLHF. The DNA of the CDR3 is TGTGCCAGCAGTTACTCCGGGGCCAACAGGGTAAATTCACCCCTCCACTTT.

This sequence joins TRBV4-2 and TRBJ2-5, with 13 positions matching TRBD2. Germline CDR1 is LGHNA and CDR2 is YNFKEQ. V was pared by 3 bases and J by 5 bases, with 12 bases of the junction left unmatched. This CDR3 is 18 amino acids long. The CDR3 DNA reads as TGTGCCAGCAGCCAGATACTAGCGGGGGGGCCGGCGGCGGAGACCCAGTACTTC. Protein product: CASSQILAGGPAAETQYF.

The chain joins TRBV7-9 to TRBJ1-2; 8 positions agree with TRBD1. The CDR3 runs to 16 residues. Germline CDR1 reads SEHNR; CDR2 reads FQNEAQ (reference sequence). J lost 0 bases, V lost 1 base, and 4 bases had no gene match. CDR3 sequence reads: CASSLGTGSTNYGYTF. CDR3 coding DNA: TGTGCCAGCAGCTTAGGGACAGGGTCAACTAACTATGGCTACACCTTC.

This clonotype was picked up a small number of times. This rearrangement joins TRBV27 to TRBJ1-2; D may be TRBD1 (6 bases). CDR3 length: 13 residues. The germline V gene encodes CDR1 MNHEY and CDR2 SMNVEV (reference sequence). Trimming left V 6 bases short and J 7 bases short, with 15 bases between. In nucleotides, the CDR3 is TGTGCCAGCAGACCGACAGGAACCTTTGGCTACACCTTC. Translating it yields CASRPTGTFGYTF.

This clonotype turned up a few times. This chain uses TRBV5-1 with TRBJ2-3; tentative D call: TRBD1 (5 bases). The CDR3 runs 16 residues. Germline CDR1 and CDR2: SGHRS and YFSETQ. Trimming cost V 2 bases and J 0 bases, with 13 bases left between them. CDR3 residues: CASSLLQVSSTDTQYF. The DNA for the CDR3 is TGCGCCAGCAGCTTATTACAGGTCTCAAGCACAGATACGCAGTATTTT.

The chain is built from TRBV6-5 and TRBJ1-4; a possible D gene is TRBD1 (5 bases). V lost 5 bases and J lost 5, with 15 bases in between. The length of the CDR3 is 15 residues. Germline assignment: CDR1 MNHEY and CDR2 SVGAGI. The chain's CDR3 is CASSTPGLGNEKLFF. CDR3 bases: TGTGCCAGCAGTACACCGGGACTCGGGAATGAAAAACTGTTTTTT.

This chain connects TRBV24-1 to TRBJ2-2; no definite D call. Germline-derived CDR1 and CDR2 are KGHDR and SFDVKD. This CDR3 is built from 12 residues. With 1 base removed from V and 5 bases from J, the gap between germline ends came to 1 base. CDR3 DNA: TGTGCCACCAGTGATTTAACCGGGGAGCTGTTTTTT. Protein product: CATSDLTGELFF.

This clonotype was observed many times. The chain has TRBV7-2 and TRBJ2-3, with unresolved D. There are 12 residues in the CDR3. The V end lost 5 bases, the J end lost 1 base, and 4 bases lay between the germline ends. From germline, CDR1 is SGHTA and CDR2 FQGNSA. The CDR3 DNA sequence: TGTGCCAGCAGCCTACGCACAGATACGCAGTATTTT. Amino acid sequence: CASSLRTDTQYF. The full variable domain, its missing parts supplied by reference TRBV7-2 and TRBJ2-3, is GAGVSQSPSNKVTEKGKDVELRCDPISGHTALYWYRQSLGQGLEFLIYFQGNSAPDKSGLPSDRFSAERTGGSVSTLTIQRTQQEDSAVYLCASSLRTDTQYFGPGTRLTVL.